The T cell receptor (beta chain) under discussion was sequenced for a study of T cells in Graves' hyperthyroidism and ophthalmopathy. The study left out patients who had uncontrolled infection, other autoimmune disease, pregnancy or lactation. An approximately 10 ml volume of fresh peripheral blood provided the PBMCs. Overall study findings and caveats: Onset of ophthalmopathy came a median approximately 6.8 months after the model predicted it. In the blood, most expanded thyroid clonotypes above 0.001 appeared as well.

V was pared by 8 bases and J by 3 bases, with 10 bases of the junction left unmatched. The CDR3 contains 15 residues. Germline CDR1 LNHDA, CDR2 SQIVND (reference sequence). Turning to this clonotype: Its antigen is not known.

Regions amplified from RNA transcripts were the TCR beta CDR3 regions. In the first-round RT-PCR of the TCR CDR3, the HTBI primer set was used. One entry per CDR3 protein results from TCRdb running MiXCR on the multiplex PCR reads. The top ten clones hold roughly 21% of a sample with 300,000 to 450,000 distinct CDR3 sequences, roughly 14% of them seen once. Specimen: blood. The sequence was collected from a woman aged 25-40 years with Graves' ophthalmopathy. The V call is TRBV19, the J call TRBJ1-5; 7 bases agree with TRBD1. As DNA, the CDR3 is TGTGCCAGTCAATTGAGGGGACAGCCCAATCAGCCCCAGCATTTT. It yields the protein CASQLRGQPNQPQHF. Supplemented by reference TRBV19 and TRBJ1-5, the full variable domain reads DGGITQSPKYLFRKEGQNVTLSCEQNLNHDAMYWYRQDPGQGLRLIYYSQIVNDFQKGDIAEGYSVSREKKESFPLTVTSAQKNPTAFYLCASQLRGQPNQPQHFGDGTRLSIL.